The clone carrying this T cell receptor beta chain was counted a single time. The target antigen is unknown. This sample is part of a study of T cell responses to AZD1222 COVID-19 vaccine. Overall study results and limits: Repertoires in all cases were sampled only once the peak T cell response had passed.

The data were produced by immunoSEQ multiplex PCR, yet TCRdb's version contains in-frame clones alone and is incomplete. The profile shows 100,000 to 120,000 clones, about 95% of them singletons. Pooled together were second doses at about 4 or about 12 weeks. Here the sequenced sample was peripheral blood, taken 28 days after the second AZD1222 dose. This clonotype was obtained from an adult who received the AZD1222 COVID-19 vaccine.

The CDR3 spells CASSELVGMGNIQYF. CDR3 DNA sequence: TGCGCCAGCAGTGAGTTGGTTGGGATGGGGAACATTCAGTACTTC. The rearrangement joins TRBV10-2 to TRBJ2-4; D uncertain. Trimming stripped 1 base from V and 7 bases from J, with 14 bases between. Germline V gene lookup returns CDR1 WSHSY and CDR2 SAAADI. The length of the CDR3 is 15 residues.